The next 18 T cell receptor beta chains were all read from a single sample in a study of T cells in Graves' hyperthyroidism and ophthalmopathy. It was RNA transcripts that yielded the amplified TCR beta CDR3 regions. A first-round RT-PCR of the TCR CDR3 used the HTBI primer set. TCRdb re-called the multiplex PCR reads through MiXCR, storing one row per CDR3 protein. The profile shows about 210,000 distinct CDR3 sequences, more than 15% of them singletons. Material for sequencing was blood. These receptor sequences come from a man in his forties or fifties with Graves' hyperthyroidism.

V and J are TRBV4-1 and TRBJ2-6; D might be TRBD1 or TRBD2, each matching 6 bases. The CDR3 is 19 amino acids. Germline assignment: CDR1 MGHRA and CDR2 YSYEKL. V was shortened by 1 base and J by 2 bases, with 18 bases between the two germline ends. CDR3 residues: CASSQVTGSGPPGANVLTF. The CDR3 DNA sequence: TGCGCCAGCAGCCAAGTGACAGGTAGCGGACCTCCTGGGGCCAACGTCCTGACTTTC.

This clonotype was recorded many times. This chain joins TRBV5-1 and TRBJ1-1; D is unclear. The germline gives CDR1 SGHRS, CDR2 YFSETQ. This CDR3 is 13 amino acids long. Between the trimmed V and J ends, which lost 2 bases and 8 bases, there was a span of 13 bases. The CDR3 coding sequence is TGCGCCAGCAGCTTCCGCCCCCCTTCGGAAGCTTTCTTT. This gives the protein CASSFRPPSEAFF. Full variable domain (missing parts from reference TRBV5-1 and TRBJ1-1): KAGVTQTPRYLIKTRGQQVTLSCSPISGHRSVSWYQQTPGQGLQFLFEYFSETQRNKGNFPGRFSGRQFSNSRSEMNVSTLELGDSALYLCASSFRPPSEAFFGQGTRLTVV.

The sample holds a few counts of this clonotype. The chain combines TRBV27 with TRBJ2-1, with D possibly being TRBD1 or TRBD2 (6 bases each). The V end was cut by 6 bases, the J end by 7 bases, with 16 bases between. CDR3 length: 14 residues. The germline V gene encodes CDR1 MNHEY and CDR2 SMNVEV (reference sequence). The CDR3 loop is CASSPSARGNEQFF. The CDR3 DNA reads as TGTGCCAGCAGCCCTAGCGCGAGGGGGAATGAGCAGTTCTTC.

This clonotype was counted ten times or more. The chain combines TRBV7-8 with TRBJ2-1, with TRBD2 matching over 7 bases. Germline-derived CDR1 and CDR2 are SGHVS and FQNEAQ. V was pared by 4 bases and J by 4 bases, with 13 bases of the junction left unmatched. The CDR3 is 17 amino acids. The CDR3 reads CASSSPSWGREYNEQFF. CDR3 in DNA: TGTGCCAGCAGCTCCCCTAGCTGGGGGAGGGAATACAATGAGCAGTTCTTC.

This clonotype was counted many times. The chain links TRBV7-8 to TRBJ1-2; D is ambiguous. The CDR3 has 15 residues. Germline CDR1 and CDR2: SGHVS and FQNEAQ. V lost 2 bases and J 3 bases, leaving 13 bases between the germline ends. The CDR3 DNA reads TGTGCCAGCAGCTTACTTGAGGGAGTCGACTATGGCTACACCTTC. It specifies CASSLLEGVDYGYTF.

This clonotype was picked up many times. At one end the junction does not follow the germline gene, possibly because of a read error. The CDR3 loop is CASSLGTGGLETQYF. The CDR3 DNA follows: TGTGCCAGCAGTTTAGGGACAGGGGGCCTGGAGACCCAGTACTTC. This chain links TRBV7-9 with TRBJ2-5; 12 positions agree with TRBD1. This CDR3 has 15 amino acids. CDR1 SEHNR and CDR2 FQNEAQ come from the germline V gene (reference sequence).

This clonotype was recorded at least ten times. The gene calls are TRBV6-1 and TRBJ2-7, with 11 bases that match TRBD2. Trimming cost V 8 bases and J 4 bases; bases outside gene matches: 4. In germline, CDR1 is MNHNS, CDR2 SASEGT. The CDR3 loop spans 13 amino acids. This chain's CDR3 is CASGTSGEYEQYF. CDR3 sequence (DNA): TGTGCCAGCGGGACTAGCGGAGAATACGAGCAGTACTTC.

This clonotype appeared many times. J is TRBJ2-5 and V is TRBV7-3, with TRBD2 matching over 7 bases. V was pared by 4 bases and J by 6 bases, with 5 bases of the junction left unmatched. This CDR3 contains 13 residues. The germline V gene encodes CDR1 SGHTA and CDR2 FQGTGA. CDR3 residues: CASSSGLGKTQYF. As DNA, the CDR3 is TGTGCCAGCAGCTCCGGACTAGGAAAGACCCAGTACTTC.

This clonotype was observed a handful of times. One junction end disagrees with the germline gene, perhaps due to a read error. This chain connects TRBV6-2 or TRBV6-3 to TRBJ1-5; no clear D gene. The CDR3 sequence is 13 residues long. Germline V CDR1 and CDR2: MNHEY, SVGEGT. The DNA of the CDR3 is TGTGCCAGCGGTTATTATAGCAATCAGCCCCAGCATTTT. Amino acid sequence: CASGYYSNQPQHF.

This clonotype was counted at least ten times. J is TRBJ2-1 and V is TRBV12-3 or TRBV12-4, with 7 positions matching TRBD2. V trimming: 3 bases; J trimming: 4 bases; junction bases outside the gene matches: 6. This CDR3 comprises 15 residues. As DNA, the CDR3 is TGTGCCAGCAGTTTTGGGGGAGGGCGTTACAATGAGCAGTTCTTC. It codes for CASSFGGGRYNEQFF.

In nucleotides, the CDR3 is TGCGCCAGTAGGACGGGACTAGGGCCTTACGAGCAGTACTTC. Translated: CASRTGLGPYEQYF. The chain uses TRBV5-1 and TRBJ2-7; 8 bases are a match to TRBD2. There are 14 residues in the CDR3. The germline V gene has CDR1 SGHRS and CDR2 YFSETQ. J gave up 4 bases and V 8 bases, and 11 bases lay outside the gene matches.

This clonotype was counted at least ten times. The V and J genes are TRBV12-3 or TRBV12-4 and TRBJ1-2; 7 bases line up with TRBD1. The CDR3 loop spans 13 amino acids. V trimming: 7 bases; J trimming: 7 bases; junction bases outside the gene matches: 9. CDR3 amino acids: CASTLTGWSGYTF. DNA of the CDR3: TGTGCCAGCACCTTGACAGGGTGGAGTGGCTACACCTTC.

This clonotype was observed many times. V is TRBV7-2 and J is TRBJ2-1; 8 bases fit TRBD1. Trimming at V came to 2 bases and at J to 8 bases, leaving 5 bases not matched to a gene. Germline V gene lookup returns CDR1 SGHTA and CDR2 FQGNSA. This CDR3 is built from 14 residues. CDR3 loop: CASSLWTTGDEQFF. CDR3 nucleotide sequence: TGTGCCAGCAGCTTATGGACGACAGGGGATGAGCAGTTCTTC.

The chain links TRBV6-5 to TRBJ1-4; TRBD1 might be the D (6 bases). The ends were cut back, 0 bases at V and 5 bases at J, with 10 bases in the middle. The germline gives CDR1 MNHEY, CDR2 SVGAGI. The CDR3 is made up of 15 amino acids. CDR3 amino acids: CASSYSSRGNEKLFF. The CDR3 DNA is TGTGCCAGCAGTTACTCGTCCAGGGGAAATGAAAAACTGTTTTTT.

This clonotype occurred many times. The rearrangement uses TRBV6-1 and TRBJ2-1; 7 nucleotides align to TRBD2. The CDR3 sequence is 14 residues long. Germline V gives CDR1 MNHNS, CDR2 SASEGT. The V segment lost 5 bases and the J segment 4 bases; nucleotides outside the gene matches: 5. The CDR3 coding sequence is TGTGCCAGCAGTCGGGCTAGCGGTTACAATGAGCAGTTCTTC. As protein: CASSRASGYNEQFF.

The chain carries TRBV9 and TRBJ2-7, with D unresolved. The CDR3 length is 14 residues. Trimming removed 0 bases from V and 1 base from J, with 8 bases in between. The germline gives CDR1 SGDLS, CDR2 YYNGEE. CDR3 amino acids: CASSVGVGSYEQYF. The CDR3, as DNA: TGTGCCAGCAGCGTAGGAGTGGGTTCCTACGAGCAGTACTTC.

The chain is built from TRBV11-3 and TRBJ2-3; D is unclear. The CDR3 is made up of 15 amino acids. V gave up 1 base and J gave up 4 bases, with 12 bases separating them. Germline V lookup: CDR1 SGHNT, CDR2 YENEEA. DNA for the CDR3: TGTGCCAGCAGCTTAGGGTCCCGGGCGCCAGATACGCAGTATTTT. Translating it yields CASSLGSRAPDTQYF.

This clonotype was recorded at least ten times. The chain has TRBV6-1 and TRBJ2-1; 12 nucleotides align to TRBD1. CDR1 MNHNS and CDR2 SASEGT come from the germline V gene. Trimming took 3 bases from V and 5 from J; bases not matched to a gene: 5. This CDR3 region has 16 residues. CDR3 loop: CASSDTGQGAHNEQFF. The CDR3, as DNA: TGTGCCAGCAGTGACACGGGACAGGGGGCCCACAATGAGCAGTTCTTC.